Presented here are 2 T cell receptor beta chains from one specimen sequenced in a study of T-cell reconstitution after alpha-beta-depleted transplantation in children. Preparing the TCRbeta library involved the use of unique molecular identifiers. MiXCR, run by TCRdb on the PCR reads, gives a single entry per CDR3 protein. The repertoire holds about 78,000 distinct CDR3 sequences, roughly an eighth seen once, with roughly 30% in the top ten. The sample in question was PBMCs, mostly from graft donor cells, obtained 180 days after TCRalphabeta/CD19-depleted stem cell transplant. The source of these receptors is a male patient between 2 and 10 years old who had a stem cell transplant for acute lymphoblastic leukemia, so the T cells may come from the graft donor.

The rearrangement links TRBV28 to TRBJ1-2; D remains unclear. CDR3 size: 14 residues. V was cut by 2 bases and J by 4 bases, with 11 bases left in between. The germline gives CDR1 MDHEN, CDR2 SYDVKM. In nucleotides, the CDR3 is TGTGCCAGCAGTTTAGGTCAGGCGACCTATGGCTACACCTTC. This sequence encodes CASSLGQATYGYTF.

The CDR3: CASSAGLGDTQYF. CDR3 coding DNA: TGTGCCAGCAGCGCAGGGTTAGGAGATACGCAGTATTTT. V gene TRBV9 combines with J gene TRBJ2-3; weak D call: TRBD1 (5 bases). CDR1 is SGDLS and CDR2 is YYNGEE in the germline V gene. V shed 3 bases and J shed 5 bases, with 10 bases lying between them. CDR3 length equals 13 residues.